This T cell receptor beta chain was observed in a study of T-cell reconstitution after alpha-beta-depleted transplantation in children. The trim removed 0 bases at V and 2 bases at J, leaving 2 bases unmatched. This CDR3 has 15 residues. Germline loops: CDR1 KGHSH, CDR2 LQKENI. Unique molecular identifiers were incorporated into the prepared TCRbeta library. TCRdb called the PCR reads again in MiXCR, with one record for every CDR3 protein. Of some 500,000 distinct CDR3 sequences detected, around a third appear once; the ten largest clones hold roughly 2.5%. This clonotype was observed a handful of times.

This sequence was found in a human donor who donated a stem cell graft to a child with aplastic anemia. The input for sequencing was PBMCs from the stem cell graft donor, taken from the stem cell graft. The chain carries TRBV18 and TRBJ2-3; 7 bases are a match to TRBD2. CDR3 nucleotide sequence: TGTGCCAGCTCACCACCGCGGGGGATCACAGATACGCAGTATTTT. This encodes CASSPPRGITDTQYF.